The TCR beta chain described here comes from a study of T-cell reconstitution after alpha-beta-depleted transplantation in children. Overall study results and limits: Counts and diversity of T cells one year after transplant came mostly from newly produced T cells. Several patients had high TCRbeta diversity at day 60; it came from surviving recipient T cells and thymic progenitors.

Trimming shortened V by 2 bases and J by 5 bases, and 9 bases separated the two germline ends. Germline V gene lookup returns CDR1 SEHNR and CDR2 FQNEAQ (reference sequence). This CDR3 spans 14 amino acids. Researchers prepared the TCRbeta library using unique molecular identifiers, the study reports. TCRdb passed the PCR reads through MiXCR, listing each CDR3 protein once. The table lists hundreds of thousands of distinct CDR3 sequences, 13% of them singletons, with around 2% in the top ten. In the case of this clonotype: Antigen unknown.

This sample comprised PBMCs, mostly from graft donor cells, obtained 360 days after TCRalphabeta/CD19-depleted stem cell transplant. The source is a male patient younger than 18 who had a stem cell transplant for acute myeloid leukemia, so the T cells may come from the graft donor. The chain is built from TRBV7-9 and TRBJ1-4; D gene unclear. CDR3 in amino acids: CASSLLAANEKLFF. CDR3 in DNA: TGTGCCAGCAGCTTATTGGCAGCAAATGAAAAACTGTTTTTT.